The entry below describes one T cell receptor (beta chain). V was trimmed by 5 bases and J by 7 bases, leaving 9 bases between them. Germline V gene data show CDR1 as LNHDA and CDR2 as SQIVND (reference sequence). This CDR3 region has 12 residues. This entry belongs to a study of PD-1 blockade in classical Hodgkin lymphoma. There was relapse after autologous stem cell transplantation in every patient, and there was variation in brentuximab vedotin exposure. The assay was immunoSEQ multiplex PCR, and TCRdb's table has in-frame clones only and misses some. The sample records about 100,000 clones, approximately 90% being singletons.

The TCR originated in a human donor with classical Hodgkin lymphoma. This rearrangement joins TRBV19 to TRBJ1-3; D is uncertain. Source: peripheral blood mononuclear cells (PBMCs), taken before the second cycle of nivolumab. Written as DNA, the CDR3 is TGTGCCAGTAGTCCTGGGGTGAACACCATATATTTT. This sequence encodes CASSPGVNTIYF.